These T cell receptor beta chains were read from a single sample in a study of T cell responses to AZD1222 COVID-19 vaccine. Profiling relied on immunoSEQ multiplex PCR, and the TCRdb table lists in-frame clones only, not all of them. The data contain 85,000 to 120,000 clones, more than 70% of them singletons. The sequencing here drew on peripheral blood, taken on day 0 of AZD1222 vaccination. All receptors come from an adult in good health. The CDR3 runs from the conserved cysteine through the conserved F or W. The D gene is left open where the match is weak. Clone sizes are given selectively: once, few, many, or a class where the clone is expanded.

D gene: TRBD2
clone size: NA
V gene: TRBV4-3
J gene: TRBJ2-7
CDR3 DNA: TGCGCCAGCAGCCAAACAGCTAGCGGGACCTACGAGCAGTACTTC
CDR3 protein: CASSQTASGTYEQYF

D gene: TRBD2
clone size: NA
V gene: TRBV28
J gene: TRBJ2-3
CDR3 DNA: TGTGCCAGCACCCGGTCAGGGAGGGCTACAGATACGCAGTATTTT
CDR3 protein: CASTRSGRATDTQYF

D gene: NA
clone size: NA
V gene: TRBV6-5
J gene: TRBJ2-7
CDR3 DNA: TGTGCCAGCAGCTACTTACCTGGCTACGAGCAGTACTTC
CDR3 protein: CASSYLPGYEQYF

D gene: NA
clone size: NA
V gene: TRBV6-6
J gene: TRBJ1-5
CDR3 DNA: TGTGCCAGCAGTTCCGACAGTAATCAGCCCCAGCATTTT
CDR3 protein: CASSSDSNQPQHF

D gene: NA
clone size: NA
V gene: TRBV4-1
J gene: TRBJ1-5
CDR3 DNA: TGCGCCAGCAGCCAAGATAGGCAGAGCGATCAGCCCCAGCATTTT
CDR3 protein: CASSQDRQSDQPQHF

D gene: NA
clone size: NA
V gene: TRBV27
J gene: TRBJ1-3
CDR3 DNA: TGTGCCAGCAGTCGGGTAGGGGACTCTGGAAACACCATATATTTT
CDR3 protein: CASSRVGDSGNTIYF

D gene: NA
clone size: NA
V gene: TRBV5-5
J gene: TRBJ1-5
CDR3 DNA: TGTGCCAGCAGCCTTTATAGCAATCAGCCCCAGCATTTT
CDR3 protein: CASSLYSNQPQHF

D gene: NA
clone size: NA
V gene: TRBV10-3
J gene: TRBJ2-1
CDR3 DNA: TGTGCCATTCGACAGGACAATGAGCAGTTCTTC
CDR3 protein: CAIRQDNEQFF

D gene: NA
clone size: NA
V gene: TRBV19
J gene: TRBJ1-5
CDR3 DNA: TGTGCCAGTAGTATAGTGGCAGACCAGCCCCAGCATTTT
CDR3 protein: CASSIVADQPQHF

D gene: NA
clone size: NA
V gene: TRBV4-2
J gene: TRBJ1-1
CDR3 DNA: TGTGCCAGCAGCCAAAAGCCCTCGTCGGGGACTGAAGCTTTCTTT
CDR3 protein: CASSQKPSSGTEAFF

D gene: NA
clone size: few
V gene: TRBV10-3
J gene: TRBJ1-2
CDR3 DNA: TGTGCCATCCCCAGAGGGAACTATGGCTACACCTTC
CDR3 protein: CAIPRGNYGYTF

D gene: TRBD2
clone size: NA
V gene: TRBV24-1
J gene: TRBJ2-2
CDR3 DNA: TGTGCCACCAGTGATCGCGGGGGGGCGGACACCGGGGAGCTGTTTTTT
CDR3 protein: CATSDRGGADTGELFF

D gene: NA
clone size: NA
V gene: TRBV29-1
J gene: TRBJ1-1
CDR3 DNA: TGCAGCGTTGAAAAGGGATGGAACACTGAAGCTTTCTTT
CDR3 protein: CSVEKGWNTEAFF

D gene: NA
clone size: NA
V gene: TRBV5-6
J gene: TRBJ2-1
CDR3 DNA: TGTGCCAGCAGCTCGTACAGTACTCAGTTCTTC
CDR3 protein: CASSSYSTQFF

D gene: NA
clone size: NA
V gene: TRBV5-1
J gene: TRBJ1-1
CDR3 DNA: TGCGCCAGCAGCACGACGACAGGATTCAACACTGAAGCTTTCTTT
CDR3 protein: CASSTTTGFNTEAFF

D gene: TRBD2
clone size: NA
V gene: TRBV3-1/TRBV3-2
J gene: TRBJ2-5
CDR3 DNA: TGTGCCAGCAGCCTAAAACATCGGGAGGGCCGAGAGACCCAGTACTTC
CDR3 protein: CASSLKHREGRETQYF

D gene: NA
clone size: NA
V gene: TRBV7-2
J gene: TRBJ1-5
CDR3 DNA: TGTGCCAGCAGCTCACAGAACAATCAGCCCCAGCATTTT
CDR3 protein: CASSSQNNQPQHF

D gene: NA
clone size: NA
V gene: TRBV28
J gene: TRBJ2-7
CDR3 DNA: TGTGCCACCCATTTAGGGGGAGGCTACGAGCAGTACTTC
CDR3 protein: CATHLGGGYEQYF

D gene: NA
clone size: NA
V gene: TRBV6-2/TRBV6-3
J gene: TRBJ1-1
CDR3 DNA: TGTGCCAGCAGTCAAGTAGGTCAGGCGAACACTGAAGCTTTCTTT
CDR3 protein: CASSQVGQANTEAFF

D gene: TRBD2
clone size: NA
V gene: TRBV7-6
J gene: TRBJ2-3
CDR3 DNA: TGTGCCAGCAGCTTACTAGCGGGAGGTTTCACAGATACGCAGTATTTT
CDR3 protein: CASSLLAGGFTDTQYF

D gene: NA
clone size: once
V gene: TRBV7-9
J gene: TRBJ1-5
CDR3 DNA: TGTGCCAGCAGCTTAAGTAATAGCAATCAGCCCCAGCATTTT
CDR3 protein: CASSLSNSNQPQHF

D gene: NA
clone size: NA
V gene: TRBV7-9
J gene: TRBJ1-4
CDR3 DNA: TGTGCCAGCAGCTCCTCAGGGGCAACTAATGAAAAACTGTTTTTT
CDR3 protein: CASSSSGATNEKLFF

D gene: NA
clone size: few
V gene: TRBV4-2
J gene: TRBJ1-1
CDR3 DNA: TGTGCCAGCAGCCAAGATCTCGGCAGGAACACTGAAGCTTTCTTT
CDR3 protein: CASSQDLGRNTEAFF

D gene: NA
clone size: NA
V gene: TRBV13
J gene: TRBJ1-1
CDR3 DNA: TGTGCCAGCAGCTTAATGGGAGGCAACACTGAAGCTTTCTTT
CDR3 protein: CASSLMGGNTEAFF

D gene: NA
clone size: few
V gene: TRBV15
J gene: TRBJ2-7
CDR3 DNA: TGTGCCACCAGCAGAGATCGGGGGAGGGGGAACGAGCAGTACTTC
CDR3 protein: CATSRDRGRGNEQYF

D gene: NA
clone size: NA
V gene: TRBV7-6
J gene: TRBJ2-1
CDR3 DNA: TGTGCCAGCAGTCACAGCTACAATGAGCAGTTCTTC
CDR3 protein: CASSHSYNEQFF

D gene: NA
clone size: NA
V gene: TRBV28
J gene: TRBJ1-4
CDR3 DNA: TGTGCCAGCAGTTTACCAACAGGCCCAACTAATGAAAAACTGTTTTTT
CDR3 protein: CASSLPTGPTNEKLFF

D gene: NA
clone size: NA
V gene: TRBV27
J gene: TRBJ2-1
CDR3 DNA: TGTGCCAGCAGAGGAGGGGGCTACAATGAGCAGTTCTTC
CDR3 protein: CASRGGGYNEQFF

D gene: NA
clone size: NA
V gene: TRBV3-1/TRBV3-2
J gene: TRBJ1-2
CDR3 DNA: TGTGCCAGCAGCCAAGACTGGGGGAGGGGTGGCTACACCTTC
CDR3 protein: CASSQDWGRGGYTF

D gene: TRBD1
clone size: NA
V gene: TRBV4-2
J gene: TRBJ1-2
CDR3 DNA: TGTGCCAGCAGCCAAGATCCACAGGGGGACTATGGCTACACCTTC
CDR3 protein: CASSQDPQGDYGYTF

D gene: TRBD1
clone size: NA
V gene: TRBV18
J gene: TRBJ1-1
CDR3 DNA: TGTGCCAGCTCACAGGACAGGGGGCCCACTGAAGCTTTCTTT
CDR3 protein: CASSQDRGPTEAFF

D gene: NA
clone size: NA
V gene: TRBV23-1
J gene: TRBJ1-1
CDR3 DNA: TGCGCCAGCAGTGATCCGGGGAACCTGGGCACTGAAGCTTTCTTT
CDR3 protein: CASSDPGNLGTEAFF

D gene: NA
clone size: NA
V gene: TRBV27
J gene: TRBJ1-2
CDR3 DNA: TGTGCCAGCAGTTTCTTGAGGTTACCGGGACAACCAGCATCCCCCCCCCTCTTC
CDR3 protein: CASSFLRLPGQPASPPLF